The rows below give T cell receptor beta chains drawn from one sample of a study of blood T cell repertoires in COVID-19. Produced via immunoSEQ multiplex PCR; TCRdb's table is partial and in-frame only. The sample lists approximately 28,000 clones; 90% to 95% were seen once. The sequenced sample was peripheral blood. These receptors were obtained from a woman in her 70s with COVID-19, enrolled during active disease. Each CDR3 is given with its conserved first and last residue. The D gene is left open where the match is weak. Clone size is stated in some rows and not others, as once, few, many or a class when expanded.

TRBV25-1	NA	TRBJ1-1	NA	TGTGCCAGCAGTGAATACGGGGGCACTGAAGCTTTCTTT	CASSEYGGTEAFF
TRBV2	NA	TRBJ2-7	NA	TGTGCCAGCACGACGGGTACGGGAGTTACCCTCTCCTACGAGCAGTACTTC	CASTTGTGVTLSYEQYF
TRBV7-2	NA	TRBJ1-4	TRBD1	TGTGCCAGCAGCTTAGTGGGACAGGGGGAAAAACTGTTTTTT	CASSLVGQGEKLFF
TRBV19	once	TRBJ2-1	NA	TGTGCCAGCTCCACAGGGTCCTCCTACAATGAGCAGTTCTTC	CASSTGSSYNEQFF
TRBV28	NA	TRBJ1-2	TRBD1	TGTGCCAGCAGTATCGACAGGGGGTTCGGCTACACCTTC	CASSIDRGFGYTF
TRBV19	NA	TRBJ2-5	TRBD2	TGTGCCAGTAGTTTCCGCGGGAGGTTCCAAGAGACCCAGTACTTC	CASSFRGRFQETQYF
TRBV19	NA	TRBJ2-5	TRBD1	TGTGCCAGTAGTACCCGACAGGGCCGGGAGACCCAGTACTTC	CASSTRQGRETQYF
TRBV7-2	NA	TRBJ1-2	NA	TGTGCCAGCAGCTTATCCACTTTCTATGGCTACACCTTC	CASSLSTFYGYTF
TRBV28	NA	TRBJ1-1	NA	TGTGCCAGCAGCTCTCACGGACGGAGCGGGAACACTGAAGCTTTCTTT	CASSSHGRSGNTEAFF
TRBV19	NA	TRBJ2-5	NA	TGTGCCAGTAGTATCGAAGAGACCCAGTACTTC	CASSIEETQYF
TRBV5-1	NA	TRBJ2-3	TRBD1	TGCGCCAGCAGCTCACGGACAGGGGGAACAGATACGCAGTATTTT	CASSSRTGGTDTQYF
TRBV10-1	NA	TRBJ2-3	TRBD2	TGCGCCAGCAGTGACCCGGGGACTAGCGGGAACGCAGATACGCAGTATTTT	CASSDPGTSGNADTQYF
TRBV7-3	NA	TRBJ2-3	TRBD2	TGTGCCAGCAGCCCAGGGACTAGCGGGAAGGCGCAGTATTTT	CASSPGTSGKAQYF
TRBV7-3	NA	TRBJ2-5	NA	TGTGCCAGCAGCCCCGACAGGTACCAAGAGACCCAGTACTTC	CASSPDRYQETQYF
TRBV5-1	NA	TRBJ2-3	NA	TGCGCCAGCAGTTTATCCTCCAGCACAGATACGCAGTATTTT	CASSLSSSTDTQYF
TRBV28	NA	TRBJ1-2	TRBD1	TGTGCCAGCGTAACAGGGGGCCTTGGCTACACCTTC	CASVTGGLGYTF
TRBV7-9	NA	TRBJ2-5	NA	TGTGCCAGCAGCTTCAACAGGGATCACGAGACCCAGTACTTC	CASSFNRDHETQYF
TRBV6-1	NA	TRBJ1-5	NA	TGTGCCAGCAGTGAATATTATCAATGGGTGGGGTTGGACAGTACCAATCAGCCCCAGCATTTT	CASSEYYQWVGLDSTNQPQHF
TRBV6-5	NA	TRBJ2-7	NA	TGTGCCAGCAGTTACCCTCTAAGGAGCTCCTACGAGCAGTACTTC	CASSYPLRSSYEQYF
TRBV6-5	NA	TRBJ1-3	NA	TGTGCCAGCAGTACAGGGTCTAATGGAAACACCATATATTTT	CASSTGSNGNTIYF
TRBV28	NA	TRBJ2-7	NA	TGTGCCAGCTCCAGGGTCTACGAGCAGTACTTC	CASSRVYEQYF
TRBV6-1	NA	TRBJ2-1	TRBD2	TGTGCCAGCAGTGGACTAGCGGGTTTAGGCGTTTGGATCAATGAGCAGTTCTTC	CASSGLAGLGVWINEQFF
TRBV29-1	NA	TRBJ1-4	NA	TGCAGCGTTGAAGGCGGGGTGGGGACTAATGAAAAACTGTTTTTT	CSVEGGVGTNEKLFF
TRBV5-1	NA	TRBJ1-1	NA	TGCGCCAGCAGCTTCCACGCGGGGTCCCTCACTGAAGCTTTCTTT	CASSFHAGSLTEAFF
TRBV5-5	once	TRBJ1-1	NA	TGTGCCAGCAGCTACCAGGGGCGGACTGAAGCTTTCTTT	CASSYQGRTEAFF
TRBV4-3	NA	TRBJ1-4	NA	TGCGCCAGCAGCCAAGGACCCAGGGAAAAACTGTTTTTT	CASSQGPREKLFF
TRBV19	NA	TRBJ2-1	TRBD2	TGTGCCAGTATAGGGACTAGCGGAGGCAATGAGCAGTTCTTC	CASIGTSGGNEQFF
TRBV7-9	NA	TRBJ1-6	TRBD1	TGTGCCAGCAGCTCGGGACAGGGGTCACCCCTCCACTTT	CASSSGQGSPLHF
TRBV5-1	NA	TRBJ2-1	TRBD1	TGCGCCAGCAGCTTGGGGGACAGTGTCTACAATGAGCAGTTCTTC	CASSLGDSVYNEQFF
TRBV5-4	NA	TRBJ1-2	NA	TGTGCCAGCAGCTTAGCGGGGATCGGCGACTATGGCTACACCTTC	CASSLAGIGDYGYTF
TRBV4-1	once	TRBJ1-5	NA	TGCGCCAGCAGCCAAGCAGGGTCCGATCAGCCCCAGCATTTT	CASSQAGSDQPQHF
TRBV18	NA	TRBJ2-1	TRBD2	TGTGCCAGCTCACCACCGCGGCTAGCGGAGGCCTACAATGAGCAGTTCTTC	CASSPPRLAEAYNEQFF
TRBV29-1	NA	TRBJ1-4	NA	TGCAGCGTTTGGGAGAGAGGGAGGAACGAAAAACTGTTTTTT	CSVWERGRNEKLFF
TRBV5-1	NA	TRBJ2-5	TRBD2	TGCGCCAGCAGCGTGGAGGCTAGCGGGAGGTATGAGACCCAGTACTTC	CASSVEASGRYETQYF
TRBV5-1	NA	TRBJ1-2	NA	TGCGCCAGCAGCTTGGCTCAACAGGGTTATTCTGGCTACACCTTC	CASSLAQQGYSGYTF
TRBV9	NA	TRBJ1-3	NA	TGTGCCAGCAGCGTAGGGGGGGTGTTGAACTCTGGAAACACCATATATTTT	CASSVGGVLNSGNTIYF
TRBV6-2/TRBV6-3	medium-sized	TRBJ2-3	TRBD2	TGTGCCAGCAGCCCGGGACTAGCGGGAGGACCCACAGATACGCAGTATTTT	CASSPGLAGGPTDTQYF
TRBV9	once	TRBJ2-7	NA	TGTGCCAGCAGCGTAAGTAAGTGGGCTCTAGCGTGGTTC	CASSVSKWALAWF
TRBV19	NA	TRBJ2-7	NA	TGTGCCAGTAGTATTACGGGACAATCCGAGCAGTACTTC	CASSITGQSEQYF
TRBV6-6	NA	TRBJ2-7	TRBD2	TGTGCCAGCAGTCCCGGTGGTCTAGCGGGGTCCTACGAGCAGTACTTC	CASSPGGLAGSYEQYF
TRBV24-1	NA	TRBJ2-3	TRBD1	TGTGCCACCAGTGATGGTGGGACAGGGGGTCTTACGCAGTATTTT	CATSDGGTGGLTQYF
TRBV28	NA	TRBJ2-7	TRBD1	TGTGCCAGCAGTTCCGGGACAGTTACCTACGAGCAGTACTTC	CASSSGTVTYEQYF
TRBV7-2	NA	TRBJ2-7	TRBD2	TGTGCCAGCAGCTTAGAGTGGCTGAGAGCGGGATCCTACGAGCAGTACTTC	CASSLEWLRAGSYEQYF
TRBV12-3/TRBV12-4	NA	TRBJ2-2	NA	TGTGCCAGCAAACTTATCGGGGAGCTGTTTTTT	CASKLIGELFF
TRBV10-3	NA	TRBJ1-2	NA	TGTGCCATCAGTATAGAGACAGCTAACTATGGCTACACCTTC	CAISIETANYGYTF
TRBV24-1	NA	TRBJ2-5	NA	TGTGCCACCAGTGATCCATCAGGGGATCGGCCGGAGACCCAGTACTTC	CATSDPSGDRPETQYF
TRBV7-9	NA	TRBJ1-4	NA	TGTGCCAGCAGCTTAGTTCGGGGGGATGAAAAACTGTTTTTT	CASSLVRGDEKLFF
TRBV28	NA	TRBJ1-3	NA	TGTGCCAGCAGTTTTGGGAGGGGCGAAAACACCATATATTTT	CASSFGRGENTIYF
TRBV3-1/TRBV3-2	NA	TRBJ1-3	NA	TGTGCCAGCAGTAACCGTGGCAACACCATATATTTT	CASSNRGNTIYF
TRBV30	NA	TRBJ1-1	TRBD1	TGTGCCTGGAGTCCGGGACAGCTCTCTGAAGCTTTCTTT	CAWSPGQLSEAFF